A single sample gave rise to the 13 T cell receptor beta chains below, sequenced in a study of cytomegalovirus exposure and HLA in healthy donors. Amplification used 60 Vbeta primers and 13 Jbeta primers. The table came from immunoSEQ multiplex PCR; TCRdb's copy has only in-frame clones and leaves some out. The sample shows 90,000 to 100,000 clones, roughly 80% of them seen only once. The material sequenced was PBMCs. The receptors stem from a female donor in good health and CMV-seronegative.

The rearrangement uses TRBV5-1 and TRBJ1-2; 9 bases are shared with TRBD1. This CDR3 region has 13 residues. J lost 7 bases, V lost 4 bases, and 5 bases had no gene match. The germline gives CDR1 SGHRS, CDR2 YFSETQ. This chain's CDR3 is CASSPTDRGGYTF. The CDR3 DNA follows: TGCGCCAGCAGCCCAACGGACAGGGGTGGCTACACCTTC.

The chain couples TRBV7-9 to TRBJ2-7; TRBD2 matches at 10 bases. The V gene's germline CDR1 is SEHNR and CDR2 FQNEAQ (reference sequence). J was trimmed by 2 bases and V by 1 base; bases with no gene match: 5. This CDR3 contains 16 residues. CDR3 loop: CASSLEGLADPYEQYF. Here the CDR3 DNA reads TGTGCCAGCAGCTTAGAAGGACTAGCGGACCCCTACGAGCAGTACTTC.

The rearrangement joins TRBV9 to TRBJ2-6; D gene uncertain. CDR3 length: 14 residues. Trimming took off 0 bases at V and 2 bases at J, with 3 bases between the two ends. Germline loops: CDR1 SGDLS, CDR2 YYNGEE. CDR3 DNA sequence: TGTGCCAGCAGCGTAGGGCCTGGGGCCAACGTCCTGACTTTC. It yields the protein CASSVGPGANVLTF.

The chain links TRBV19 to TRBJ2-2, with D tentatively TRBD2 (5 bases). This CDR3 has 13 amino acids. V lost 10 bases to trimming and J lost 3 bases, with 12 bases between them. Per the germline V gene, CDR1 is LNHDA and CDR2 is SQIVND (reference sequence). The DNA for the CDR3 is TGTGCCACCACCCCGGGGTACACCGGGGAGCTGTTTTTT. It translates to CATTPGYTGELFF. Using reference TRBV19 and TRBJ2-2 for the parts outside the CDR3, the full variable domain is DGGITQSPKYLFRKEGQNVTLSCEQNLNHDAMYWYRQDPGQGLRLIYYSQIVNDFQKGDIAEGYSVSREKKESFPLTVTSAQKNPTAFYLCATTPGYTGELFFGEGSRLTVL.

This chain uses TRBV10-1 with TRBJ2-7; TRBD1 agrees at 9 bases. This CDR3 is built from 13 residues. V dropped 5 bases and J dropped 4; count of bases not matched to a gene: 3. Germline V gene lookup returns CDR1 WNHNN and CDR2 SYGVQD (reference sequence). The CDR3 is CASSRDRAYEQYF. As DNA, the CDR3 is TGCGCCAGCAGTAGGGACAGGGCATACGAGCAGTACTTC.

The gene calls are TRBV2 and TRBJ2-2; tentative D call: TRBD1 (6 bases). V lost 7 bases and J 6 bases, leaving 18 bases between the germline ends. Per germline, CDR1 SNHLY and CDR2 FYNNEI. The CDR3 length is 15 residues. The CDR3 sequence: CASTMSQGFAGELFF. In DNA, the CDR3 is TGTGCCAGCACTATGTCCCAGGGGTTTGCCGGGGAGCTGTTTTTT.

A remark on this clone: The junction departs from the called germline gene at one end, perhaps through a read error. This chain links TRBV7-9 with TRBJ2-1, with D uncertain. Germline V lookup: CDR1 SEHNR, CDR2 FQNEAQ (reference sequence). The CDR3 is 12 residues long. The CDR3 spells CSSSFQINEQFF. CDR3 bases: TGTTCCAGCAGCTTTCAAATCAATGAGCAGTTCTTC.

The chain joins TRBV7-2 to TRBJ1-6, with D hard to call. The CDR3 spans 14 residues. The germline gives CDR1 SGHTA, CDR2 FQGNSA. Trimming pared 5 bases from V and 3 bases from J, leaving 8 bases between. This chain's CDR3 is CASSPRVYNSPLHF. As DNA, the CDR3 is TGTGCCAGCAGCCCTCGGGTCTATAATTCACCCCTCCACTTT.

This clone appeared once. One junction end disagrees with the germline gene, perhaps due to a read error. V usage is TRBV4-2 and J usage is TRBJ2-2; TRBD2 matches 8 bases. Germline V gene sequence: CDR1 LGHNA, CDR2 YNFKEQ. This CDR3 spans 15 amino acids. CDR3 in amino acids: CASSAREGNAGELFF. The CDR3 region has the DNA TGTGCCAGCAGCGCCCGGGAGGGGAACGCCGGGGAGCTGTTTTTT.

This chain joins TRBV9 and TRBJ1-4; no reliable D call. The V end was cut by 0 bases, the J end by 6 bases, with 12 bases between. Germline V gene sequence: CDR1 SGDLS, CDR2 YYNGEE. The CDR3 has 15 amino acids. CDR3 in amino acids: CASSVGGSLDEKLFF. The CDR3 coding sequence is TGTGCCAGCAGCGTAGGAGGGAGTTTGGATGAAAAACTGTTTTTT.

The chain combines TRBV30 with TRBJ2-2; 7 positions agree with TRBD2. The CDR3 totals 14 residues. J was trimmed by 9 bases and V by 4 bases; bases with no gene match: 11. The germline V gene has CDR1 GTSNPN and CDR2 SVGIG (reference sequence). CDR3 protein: CAWKRWGRARELFF. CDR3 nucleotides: TGTGCCTGGAAACGATGGGGGAGGGCTAGGGAGCTGTTTTTT.

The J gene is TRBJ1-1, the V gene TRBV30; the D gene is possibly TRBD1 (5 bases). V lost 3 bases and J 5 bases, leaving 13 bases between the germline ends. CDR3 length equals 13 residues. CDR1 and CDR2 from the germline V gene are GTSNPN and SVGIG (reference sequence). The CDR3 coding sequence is TGTGCCTGGAGGCTCCGGGGGGGGACTGAAGCTTTCTTT. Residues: CAWRLRGGTEAFF.

The CDR3 region is CASSYSPGLAGVEQYF. CDR3 DNA sequence: TGTGCCAGCAGTTACTCGCCGGGACTAGCGGGAGTCGAGCAGTACTTC. The V gene is TRBV6-6, the J gene TRBJ2-7; 14 bases align to TRBD2. The CDR3 covers 16 residues. Germline CDR1 MNHNY, CDR2 SVGAGI (reference sequence). With V trimmed by 0 bases and J by 6 bases, 4 bases remained unmatched.